The next 9 T cell receptor beta chains were all read from a single sample in a study of CD8+ T cells in alopecia areata. In each case, RNA was isolated and then reverse transcribed into cDNA as the sequencing template. Produced via immunoSEQ multiplex PCR; TCRdb's table is partial and in-frame only. The sample lists tens of thousands of clones; about two thirds were seen once. This sample's treatment: oral pan-JAK inhibitor, 5-10 mg twice daily. The sequencing here drew on CD8+ T cells sorted from blood, taken at week 44, from a patient treated with tofacitinib. Every receptor here comes from a human donor with alopecia areata.

This chain connects TRBV15 to TRBJ2-7, with TRBD2 as a possible D gene (6 bases). With 0 bases removed from V and 5 bases from J, the gap between germline ends came to 20 bases. This CDR3 spans 17 amino acids. Looked up from germline, CDR1 is LNHNV and CDR2 is YYDKDF (reference sequence). The CDR3 loop reads CATSRDNEMGEEDEQYF. The CDR3 DNA follows: TGTGCCACCAGCAGAGATAATGAGATGGGGGAGGAGGACGAGCAGTACTTC.

This chain links TRBV13 with TRBJ2-6; 7 positions agree with TRBD1. The V gene's germline CDR1 is PRHDT and CDR2 FYEKMQ (reference sequence). The CDR3 loop spans 16 amino acids. J was trimmed by 1 base and V by 5 bases; bases with no gene match: 5. The CDR3 nucleotides are TGTGCCAGCAGCGTCGGGACAGATTCTGGGGCCAACGTCCTGACTTTC. This codes for CASSVGTDSGANVLTF.

A note on this clone: This specimen includes other DNA sequences encoding the same CDR3. The chain couples TRBV5-6 to TRBJ2-7; tentative D call: TRBD2 (5 bases). This CDR3 comprises 14 residues. Germline V gives CDR1 SGHDT, CDR2 YYEEEE. The V end lost 2 bases, the J end lost 2 bases, and 11 bases lay between the germline ends. The CDR3 bases are TGTGCCAGCAGCTTAGGAACGGGGACCTACGAGCAGTACTTC. Amino acid sequence: CASSLGTGTYEQYF.

This clone was found a few times. The rearrangement uses TRBV7-2 and TRBJ2-7, with D hard to call. The CDR3 runs to 11 residues. The germline V gene encodes CDR1 SGHTA and CDR2 FQGNSA. V lost 5 bases, J lost 3 bases, and 5 bases lay in between. CDR3 loop: CASSPGYEQYF. The CDR3 nucleotides are TGTGCCAGCAGCCCTGGCTACGAGCAGTACTTC.

J is TRBJ1-1 and V is TRBV13; D possibly corresponds to TRBD1 (5 bases). This CDR3 has 15 amino acids. Germline lookup yields CDR1 PRHDT and CDR2 FYEKMQ (reference sequence). V was pared by 5 bases and J by 6 bases, with 19 bases between. CDR3 DNA: TGTGCCAGCAGCCCCCGACAGCGAAGCCTCGCTGAAGCTTTCTTT. Translating it yields CASSPRQRSLAEAFF. The variable domain in full, completed from reference TRBV13 and TRBJ1-1, reads AAGVIQSPRHLIKEKRETATLKCYPIPRHDTVYWYQQGPGQDPQFLISFYEKMQSDKGSIPDRFSAQQFSDYHSELNMSSLELGDSALYFCASSPRQRSLAEAFFGQGTRLTVV.

The gene calls are TRBV6-1 and TRBJ1-1; maybe TRBD1 (5 bases). Trimming stripped 0 bases from V and 3 bases from J, with 20 bases between. Germline V CDR1 and CDR2: MNHNS, SASEGT. The CDR3 sequence is 18 residues long. The CDR3 DNA is TGTGCCAGCAGTGAAGCTCAGGCAGGGAGGTTGGGGGACACTGAAGCTTTCTTT. This gives the protein CASSEAQAGRLGDTEAFF.

This clone was picked up one time. J is TRBJ1-1 and V is TRBV5-1, with a tentative D call TRBD1 (6 bases). This CDR3 is 14 amino acids long. CDR1 is SGHRS and CDR2 is YFSETQ in the germline V gene. Trimming removed 7 bases from V and 8 bases from J, with 21 bases in between. CDR3 nucleotide sequence: TGCGCCAGCTGGGATATTGGGGGGCAGATAGAAGCTTTCTTT. It yields the protein CASWDIGGQIEAFF.

This clone was detected only a few times. V is TRBV2 and J is TRBJ2-2; 9 bases align to TRBD1. Germline CDR1 reads SNHLY; CDR2 reads FYNNEI. CDR3 length: 16 residues. The junction had 6 bases not matched to a gene; V was cut back by 3 bases and J by 4 bases. Here the CDR3 reads CASSEEGQGLTGELFF. As DNA, the CDR3 is TGTGCCAGCAGTGAGGAGGGACAGGGACTCACCGGGGAGCTGTTTTTT.

This chain links TRBV25-1 with TRBJ2-7, with D perhaps assigned TRBD1 or TRBD2 (5 bases each). Deletions cut 6 bases from V and 4 bases from J, with 13 bases between. The CDR3 runs to 13 residues. Looked up from germline, CDR1 is MGHDK and CDR2 is SYGVNS. The DNA of the CDR3 is TGTGCCAGCAGGGGACCCTGGGGGTACGAGCAGTACTTC. Translation gives CASRGPWGYEQYF.